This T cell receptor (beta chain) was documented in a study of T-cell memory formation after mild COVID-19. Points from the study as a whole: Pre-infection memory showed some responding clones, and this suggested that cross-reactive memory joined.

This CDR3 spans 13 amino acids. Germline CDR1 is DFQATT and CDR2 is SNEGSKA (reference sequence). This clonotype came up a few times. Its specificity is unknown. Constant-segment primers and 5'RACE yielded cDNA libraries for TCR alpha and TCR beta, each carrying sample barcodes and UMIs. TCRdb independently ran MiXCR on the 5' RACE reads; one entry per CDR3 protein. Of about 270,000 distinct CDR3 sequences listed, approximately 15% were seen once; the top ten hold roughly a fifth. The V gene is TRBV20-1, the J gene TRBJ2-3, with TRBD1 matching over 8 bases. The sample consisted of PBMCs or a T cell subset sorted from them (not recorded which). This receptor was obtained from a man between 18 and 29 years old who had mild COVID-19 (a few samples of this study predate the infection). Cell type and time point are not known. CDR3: CSGGGQGTDTQYF. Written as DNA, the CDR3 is TGCAGCGGTGGGGGACAGGGCACAGATACGCAGTATTTT.